This T cell receptor beta chain is from a study of response to subunit inactivated influenza vaccine. Study-level findings and limits: Every seasonal influenza vaccination brings in few new T cells, the authors suggested.

This clonotype came up a few times. Its antigen is not identified. One entry per CDR3 protein results from TCRdb running MiXCR on the RT-PCR reads. The sample includes hundreds of thousands of distinct CDR3 sequences, approximately 17% of them seen just once. The CDR3 spans 17 residues. V was cut by 0 bases and J by 1 base, with 10 bases left in between. Per the germline V gene, CDR1 is MNHEY and CDR2 is SMNVEV (reference sequence). The chain links TRBV27 to TRBJ2-6, with D unclear. The TCR comes from a man between 50 and 69 years old who received an inactivated influenza vaccine. Here the sequenced sample was CD4+ T cells sorted from PBMCs, taken less than 30 months after vaccination. The chain's CDR3 is CASSLSVRVSGANVLTF. DNA of the CDR3: TGTGCCAGCAGTTTATCTGTCCGGGTTTCTGGGGCCAACGTCCTGACTTTC.